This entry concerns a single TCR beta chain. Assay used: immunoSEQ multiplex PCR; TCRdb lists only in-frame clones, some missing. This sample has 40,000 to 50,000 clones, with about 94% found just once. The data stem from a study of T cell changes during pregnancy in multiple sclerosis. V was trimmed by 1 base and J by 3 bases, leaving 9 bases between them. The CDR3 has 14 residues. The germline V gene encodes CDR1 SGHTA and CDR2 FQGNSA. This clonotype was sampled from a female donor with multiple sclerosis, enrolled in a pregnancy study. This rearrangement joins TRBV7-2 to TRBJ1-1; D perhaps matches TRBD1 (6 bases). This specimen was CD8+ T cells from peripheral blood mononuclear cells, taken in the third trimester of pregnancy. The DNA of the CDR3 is TGTGCCAGCAGCTTAGGCCCAGGGGACACTGAAGCTTTCTTT. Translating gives CASSLGPGDTEAFF.